Sequencing of this TCR beta chain was carried out in a study of OX40 agonist ivuxolimab in advanced cancers. Regarding the study as a whole: Clonal expansion was among the lowest in partial responders at 0.1-3.0 mg/kg, especially CD8+.

Assay: immunoSEQ multiplex PCR; the TCRdb copy retains only in-frame clones and omits some. The data show fewer than 60,000 clones, around 87% seen once. The CDR3 spans 14 residues. In germline, CDR1 is MDHEN, CDR2 SYDVKM. V was trimmed by 4 bases and J by 4 bases, leaving 11 bases between them. As to this clone: Its target is not known.

Sequenced material: CD4+ or CD8+ T cells sorted from blood, taken in a trial of the OX40 agonist ivuxolimab. This clonotype was sampled from an adult with an advanced solid tumor such as melanoma, head and neck, liver or kidney cancer. The rearrangement links TRBV28 to TRBJ2-1, with D perhaps matching TRBD2 (5 bases). The CDR3 here is CASSSISGYNEQFF. For the CDR3, the DNA is TGTGCCAGCAGTTCAATAAGCGGTTACAATGAGCAGTTCTTC. Full variable domain (rest looked up from reference TRBV28 and TRBJ2-1): DVKVTQSSRYLVKRTGEKVFLECVQDMDHENMFWYRQDPGLGLRLIYFSYDVKMKEKGDIPEGYSVSREKKERFSLILESASTNQTSMYLCASSSISGYNEQFFGPGTRLTVL.